One and the same sample provided the 16 T cell receptor gamma chains below, sequenced in a study of gamma delta lymphoproliferative disorders and STAT genes. PBMCs from patients and controls supplied the genomic DNA for sequencing. TCRdb used CATT to re-call clones from the multiplex PCR reads. This sample has under 3,500 gamma-chain clones, with approximately 8% found just once. Specimen: blood. The receptors come from a human donor in good health.

This clone is deemed medium-sized. The V and J genes are TRGV10 and TRGJP1. The J gene is not listed in TCRdb, so it was assigned here from a DNA match to germline. TRGV10 is known as an ORF, though its function is uncertain. The CDR3 covers 14 residues. V dropped 8 bases and J dropped 0; count of bases not matched to a gene: 4. As DNA, the CDR3 is TGTGCTGCGTGGGATCATACCACTGGTTGGTTCAAGATATTT. Encoded protein: CAAWDHTTGWFKIF.

In its sample, this clone is medium-sized (0.01 to 0.1%). CDR3 bases: TGTGCTGCGTGGGATTATAACCACACTGGTTGGTTCAAGATATTT. This encodes CAAWDYNHTGWFKIF. The chain uses TRGV10 and TRGJP1. TCRdb offers no J gene call, so here the DNA was matched to germline to obtain one. TRGV10 has ORF status, its function being uncertain. The CDR3 covers 15 residues. V lost 8 bases and J lost 4; bases outside the gene matches: 11.

Within the sample, this clone is medium-sized. Because the CDR3's place on the DNA is in doubt, the DNA is left out and the CDR3 is given as listed by TCRdb. The V gene reported is TRGV11; the J gene is uncalled. TRGV11 is flagged as an ORF with uncertain function. The CDR3 sequence runs 22 residues, both termini included. The CDR3 reads CTTVPAGLGTRSVGTTGWFKIF.

The V call is TRGV9, the J call TRGJP. Here the J gene came from matching the DNA to germline, since TCRdb omits it. CDR1 and CDR2 from the germline V gene are GITISATS and ISYDGTV (reference sequence). Losses at the gene ends were 0 bases for V and 7 bases for J; bases not matched to a gene: 6. CDR3 size: 17 residues. CDR3 DNA: TGTGCCTTGTGGGAGGTGCCCGGGGAGTTGGGCAAAAAAATCAAGGTATTT. It codes for CALWEVPGELGKKIKVF.

Many counts were recorded for this clone. This chain links TRGV5P with TRGJ1 or TRGJ2. TCRdb carries no J gene annotation; the J gene was assigned here by matching the DNA with germline. TRGV5P is reported as a pseudogene. The CDR3 covers 12 residues. The CDR3 here is CATSEGRNKKLF. CDR3 bases: TGTGCCACCTCTGAGGGGAGAAATAAGAAACTCTTT.

Relative to its sample, this clone is medium-sized. The chain joins TRGV4 to TRGJ1 or TRGJ2. Germline matching of the DNA provided the J gene here, since TCRdb leaves it blank. Looked up from germline, CDR1 is EGSTGY and CDR2 is YDSYTSSV. The CDR3 totals 13 residues. Germline trimming cut 4 bases from V and 3 bases from J; bases unmatched to any gene: 6. The CDR3 here is CATWEGAYYKKLF. In DNA, the CDR3 is TGTGCCACCTGGGAGGGGGCTTATTATAAGAAACTCTTT.

This clone is medium-sized (0.01 to 0.1%) by share. It is unclear where the CDR3 begins or ends on the DNA, so no DNA is shown, and the CDR3 is as TCRdb lists it. The CDR3 spells CTTVPAGLGTINYYKKLF. The J gene was not called, though the V gene is TRGV11. TRGV11 is recorded as an ORF, its role being uncertain. Inclusive of both ends, the CDR3 amounts to 18 amino acids.

Sample share makes this clone medium-sized. The gene calls are TRGV2 and TRGJP2. Matching the DNA to germline supplied the J gene, which TCRdb does not give. V was clipped by 0 bases and J by 11 bases; unmatched bases: 6. Per the germline V gene, CDR1 is EGSNGY and CDR2 is YDSYNSKV. The CDR3 spans 13 residues. The DNA for the CDR3 is TGTGCCACCTGGGACGGGGGGAACTGGATCAAGACGTTT. Translation: CATWDGGNWIKTF.

This clone is labeled medium-sized (0.01 to 0.1%). The gene calls are TRGV4 and TRGJP2. No J segment appears in TCRdb, so it was assigned here by matching the sequence to germline. The ends lost 5 bases at V and 3 bases at J; junction bases unmatched: 6. CDR1 is EGSTGY and CDR2 is YDSYTSSV in the germline V gene. The length of the CDR3 is 14 residues. CDR3 coding DNA: TGTGCCACCTGGGCCAGGTGTAGTGATTGGATCAAGACGTTT. Amino acids: CATWARCSDWIKTF.

This clone is medium-sized by share. The chain carries TRGV3 and TRGJ1 or TRGJ2. TCRdb offers no J gene call, so here the DNA was matched to germline to obtain one. The germline gives CDR1 VTNTFY, CDR2 YDVSTARD (reference sequence). The CDR3 is 10 residues long. V was pared by 3 bases and J by 12 bases, with 5 bases of the junction left unmatched. For the CDR3, the DNA is TGTGCCACCTGGGACGTCGGGAAACTCTTT. Its protein product is CATWDVGKLF.

By frequency in the sample, this clone is medium-sized. The chain is built from TRGV9 and TRGJP2. The J gene comes from matching the DNA to germline here; TCRdb lacks it. This CDR3 is 13 amino acids long. V lost 2 bases, J lost 7 bases, and 4 bases stayed unmatched. Germline CDR1 is GITISATS and CDR2 is ISYDGTV (reference sequence). DNA for the CDR3: TGTGCCTTGTGGGAGGACGTTGATTGGATCAAGACGTTT. This sequence encodes CALWEDVDWIKTF.

This clone counts as medium-sized. TRGV3 is the V gene, and the J gene was not called. CDR3 length: 17 residues. The germline CDR1 and CDR2 sequences are VTNTFY and YDVSTARD (reference sequence). The CDR3 loop is CATWDRRKIRALNGELF. The CDR3 nucleotides are TGTGCCACCTGGGACAGGCGGAAGATCCGGGCCCTAAACGGGGAACTCTTT.

This clone turned up a few times. The J gene is TRGJ1 or TRGJ2, the V gene TRGV8. TCRdb lists no J gene, so it was determined here by aligning the DNA to germline. This CDR3 has 12 residues. Unmatched junction bases numbered 5, after V lost 6 bases and J lost 3 bases. The germline gives CDR1 VENAVY, CDR2 YDSYNSRV. In DNA, the CDR3 is TGTGCCACCTGGAAATTTTATTATAAGAAACTCTTT. The encoded protein is CATWKFYYKKLF.

This clone ranks as medium-sized. The gene calls are TRGV5 and TRGJ1 or TRGJ2. No J gene was available from TCRdb, and it was assigned here by a germline match of the DNA. The CDR3 runs to 13 residues. From germline, CDR1 is VINAFY and CDR2 YDVSNSKD. J lost 5 bases, V lost 4 bases, and 8 bases had no gene match. The CDR3 region is CATWDETDYKKLF. For the CDR3, the DNA is TGTGCCACCTGGGATGAGACTGATTATAAGAAACTCTTT.

The table lists this clone with many counts. The chain recombines TRGV4 with TRGJ1 or TRGJ2. Assignment of the J gene here rests on matching the DNA to germline, because TCRdb gives none. The J segment lost 4 bases and the V segment lost 6 bases, leaving 3 bases of the junction unmatched. The V gene's germline CDR1 is EGSTGY and CDR2 YDSYTSSV. The CDR3 runs 11 residues. The CDR3 reads CATWLYYKKLF. CDR3 coding DNA: TGTGCCACCTGGCTCTATTATAAGAAACTCTTT.

For this clone: Given a far larger clone just one base away, this is likely a sequencing read error. The sample has other DNA sequences that encode this CDR3 too. The J segment was not called; the V segment is TRGV11. Being an ORF, TRGV11 has a function that is uncertain. This CDR3 is built from 14 residues. The CDR3 region has the DNA TGTGCCTGCTGGATTAGGCATTATGATTGGATTAAGACGTTT. Translating gives CACWIRHYDWIKTF.